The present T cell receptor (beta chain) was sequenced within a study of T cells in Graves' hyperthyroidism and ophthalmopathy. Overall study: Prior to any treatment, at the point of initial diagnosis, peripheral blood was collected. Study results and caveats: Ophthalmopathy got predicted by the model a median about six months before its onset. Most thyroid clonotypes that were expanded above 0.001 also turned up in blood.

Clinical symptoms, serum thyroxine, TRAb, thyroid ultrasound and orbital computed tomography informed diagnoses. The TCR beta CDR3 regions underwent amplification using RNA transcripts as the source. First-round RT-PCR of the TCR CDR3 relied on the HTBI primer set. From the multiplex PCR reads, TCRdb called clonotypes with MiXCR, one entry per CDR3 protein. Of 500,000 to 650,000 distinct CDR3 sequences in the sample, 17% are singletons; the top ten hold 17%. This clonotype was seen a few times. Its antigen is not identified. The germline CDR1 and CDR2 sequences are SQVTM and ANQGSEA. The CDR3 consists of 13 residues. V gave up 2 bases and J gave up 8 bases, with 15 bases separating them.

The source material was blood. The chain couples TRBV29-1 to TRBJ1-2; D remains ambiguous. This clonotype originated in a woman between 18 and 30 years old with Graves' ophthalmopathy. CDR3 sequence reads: CSVEQASGYGYTF. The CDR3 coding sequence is TGCAGCGTTGAACAGGCATCTGGTTACGGCTACACCTTC.